One and the same sample provided the 11 T cell receptor beta chains below, sequenced in a study of blood T cell repertoires in COVID-19 (TCRdb year 2020). Library prep was done by the immunoSEQ multiplex PCR assay. TCRdb limited this immuneACCESS table to in-frame rearrangements with V and J called. A share of clones is missing; checked studies link under half to unresolved V genes, and the rest is unexplained. The sample table lists 300,000 or so clones, approximately 90% of them with a count of one. Approximately 7% of the sample is taken by the ten largest. Sample: peripheral blood. These receptors came from a woman aged 25-40 years who had recovered from COVID-19.

The chain links TRBV6-5 to TRBJ1-5; 8 bases fit TRBD1. CDR1 and CDR2 from the germline V gene are MNHEY and SVGAGI. This CDR3 contains 15 residues. After removal of 7 bases from V and 7 bases from J, the junction contained 12 bases not matched to a gene. The CDR3: CASTQGAFGNQPQHF. As DNA, the CDR3 is TGTGCCAGCACCCAGGGGGCCTTCGGGAACCAGCCCCAGCATTTT.

The chain has TRBV4-3 and TRBJ2-1; 8 bases are shared with TRBD2. Losses at the gene ends were 6 bases for V and 4 bases for J; bases not matched to a gene: 5. This CDR3 contains 14 residues. Germline values: CDR1 LGHNA, CDR2 YSLEER. This CDR3 reads CASSPGGSYNEQFF. The CDR3 bases are TGCGCCAGCAGTCCGGGGGGGTCTTACAATGAGCAGTTCTTC.

This chain uses TRBV6-2 or TRBV6-3 with TRBJ1-5; 7 bases are shared with TRBD1. The germline CDR1 and CDR2 sequences are MNHEY and SVGEGT. CDR3 size: 16 residues. V dropped 0 bases and J dropped 5; count of bases not matched to a gene: 7. The CDR3 DNA follows: TGTGCCAGCAGTTACTCCAAGGACAGGTTGGATCAGCCCCAGCATTTT. Translating gives CASSYSKDRLDQPQHF.

The V call is TRBV3-1 (or the pseudogene TRBV3-2), the J call TRBJ2-3, with 7 positions matching TRBD2. The CDR3 covers 16 residues. After removal of 1 base from V and 2 bases from J, the junction contained 6 bases not matched to a gene. Germline lookup yields CDR1 LGHDT and CDR2 YNNKEL (reference sequence). In DNA form, the CDR3 reads TGTGCCAGCAGCCAAGCTTCAGCGGGGAACACAGATACGCAGTATTTT. This codes for CASSQASAGNTDTQYF.

The genes are TRBV7-2 and TRBJ1-6, with TRBD1 matching over 7 bases. Per the germline V gene, CDR1 is SGHTA and CDR2 is FQGNSA. V trimming: 6 bases; J trimming: 6 bases; junction bases outside the gene matches: 5. The CDR3 is 14 residues long. Here the CDR3 reads CASRTGTVNSPLHF. CDR3 DNA sequence: TGTGCCAGCAGAACCGGGACAGTTAATTCACCCCTCCACTTT.

The chain has TRBV4-2 and TRBJ2-7, with 8 bases lining up with TRBD1. CDR1 is LGHNA and CDR2 is YNFKEQ in the germline V gene. V gave up 1 base and J gave up 0 bases; unmatched junction bases: 8. The CDR3 runs 17 residues. CDR3 in amino acids: CASSQASGTGFSYEQYF. The DNA of the CDR3 is TGTGCCAGCAGCCAAGCGTCCGGGACAGGATTCTCCTACGAGCAGTACTTC.

The count of this clone is one. This chain connects TRBV7-9 to TRBJ1-3; D perhaps matches TRBD1 (5 bases). Germline CDR1 reads SEHNR; CDR2 reads FQNEAQ (reference sequence). The V end lost 5 bases, the J end lost 0 bases, and 14 bases lay between the germline ends. This CDR3 region has 16 residues. CDR3 region: CASSRRGTSSGNTIYF. The CDR3, as DNA: TGTGCCAGCAGCCGGCGGGGGACCAGCTCTGGAAACACCATATATTTT.

CDR3 region: CASSPGGGAVEKLFF. CDR3 sequence (DNA): TGTGCCAGCTCACCAGGCGGGGGCGCGGTTGAAAAACTGTTTTTT. The V call is TRBV18, the J call TRBJ1-4; D possibly corresponds to TRBD1 (6 bases). This CDR3 region has 15 residues. Trimming pared 2 bases from V and 7 bases from J, leaving 14 bases between. Germline values: CDR1 KGHSH, CDR2 LQKENI.

This sequence joins TRBV12-5 and TRBJ1-2, with 11 bases fitting TRBD1. Trimming cost V 0 bases and J 4 bases; bases outside gene matches: 10. CDR3 length equals 18 residues. Germline V CDR1 and CDR2: LGHNT, FRNRAP. The CDR3 reads CASGLVETGQGVPYGYTF. The CDR3 nucleotides are TGTGCTAGTGGTTTGGTAGAGACGGGACAGGGGGTACCCTATGGCTACACCTTC.

In the case of this clone: Additional DNA sequences in this sample encode the identical CDR3. This chain connects TRBV19 to TRBJ2-3; 8 positions agree with TRBD2. After removal of 2 bases from V and 1 base from J, the junction contained 14 bases not matched to a gene. Germline V gene sequence: CDR1 LNHDA, CDR2 SQIVND (reference sequence). CDR3 length equals 19 residues. The CDR3 loop is CASSISVMTVLAGTDTQYF. DNA for the CDR3: TGTGCCAGTAGTATATCGGTCATGACGGTACTAGCGGGCACAGATACGCAGTATTTT.

This chain uses TRBV10-2 with TRBJ2-5, with D hard to call. From germline, CDR1 is WSHSY and CDR2 SAAADI. Trimming shortened V by 6 bases and J by 8 bases, and 10 bases separated the two germline ends. CDR3 length: 11 residues. This chain's CDR3 is CASSLGSTQYF. In DNA form, the CDR3 reads TGCGCCAGCAGCCTCGGTAGCACCCAGTACTTC.